Included here is one T cell receptor (beta chain) sequence, with context. With V trimmed by 4 bases and J by 1 base, 7 bases remained unmatched. This CDR3 is built from 15 residues. Germline V CDR1 and CDR2: GTSNPN, SVGIG (reference sequence). Original analysis: How many nucleated cells were present was estimated from reference gene primer amplification. TCRdb's table, derived via immunoSEQ multiplex PCR, lists solely in-frame clones and lacks some. The DNA gave D and trimming, while V, J and clone size come from that table. Of 30,000 to 40,000 clones listed, about 80% are singletons. These data come from a study of blood T cell repertoires in COVID-19. In the study overall: The United States, Italy and Spain were the sources of the acute and convalescent COVID-19 samples. T cells, B-cell-depleted T cells, or PBMCs supplied cDNA or gDNA.

The rearrangement links TRBV30 to TRBJ1-3; 7 positions match TRBD1. The specimen sequenced was peripheral blood. The source is an elderly man with active or convalescent COVID-19. The CDR3 spells CAWNLDRASGNTIYF. Here the CDR3 DNA reads TGTGCCTGGAACCTCGACAGGGCATCTGGAAACACCATATATTTT.